This T cell receptor beta chain was obtained from a study of blood T cell repertoires in COVID-19. The wider study: COVID-19 samples from acute and convalescent phases originated in the United States, Italy and Spain. Sample material is recorded as cDNA or gDNA derived from T cells, B-cell-depleted T cells, or PBMCs.

This clone was recorded a few times. In the original workflow: Cell counts per sample came from amplifying reference gene primers. Libraries were prepared by immunoSEQ multiplex PCR; TCRdb keeps only in-frame clonotypes and omits some of them. V, J and clone size derive from that table, while D and trimming were established from the DNA sequence. There are about 110,000 clones in the sample; 75% to 90% occur only once, and 32% lies in the top ten. Germline assignment: CDR1 SGHAT and CDR2 FQNNGV. V was cut by 4 bases and J by 5 bases, with 8 bases left in between. The CDR3 runs to 12 residues. The sample consisted of peripheral blood. This chain links TRBV11-2 with TRBJ2-5; D unclear. This clonotype was obtained from an elderly woman with acute or convalescent COVID-19. CDR3 sequence reads: CASSSYAETQYF. DNA for the CDR3: TGTGCCAGCAGCTCCTACGCGGAGACCCAGTACTTC.